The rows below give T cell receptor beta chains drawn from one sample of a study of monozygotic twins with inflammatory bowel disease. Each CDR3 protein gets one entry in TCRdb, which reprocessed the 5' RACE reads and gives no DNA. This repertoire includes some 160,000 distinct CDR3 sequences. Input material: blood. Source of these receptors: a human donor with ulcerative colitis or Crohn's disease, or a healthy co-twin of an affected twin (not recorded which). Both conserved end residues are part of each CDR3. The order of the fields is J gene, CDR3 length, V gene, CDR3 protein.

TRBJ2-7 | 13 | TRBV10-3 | CAISLQGYYEQYF
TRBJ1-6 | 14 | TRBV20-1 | CSATQMGANSPLHF
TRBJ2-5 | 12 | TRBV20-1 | CSAKTGVETQYF
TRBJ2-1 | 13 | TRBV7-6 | CASSLGTTNEQFF
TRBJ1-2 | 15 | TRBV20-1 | CSARVAGAKSYGYTF
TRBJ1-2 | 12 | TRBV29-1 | CSVVGQGYGYTF
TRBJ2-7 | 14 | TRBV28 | CASTSTPSSGEQYF
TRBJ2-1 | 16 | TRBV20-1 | CSARVGPGLADNEQFF
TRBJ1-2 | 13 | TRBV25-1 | CASSESVFDGYTF
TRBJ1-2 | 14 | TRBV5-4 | CASSLFRADYGYTF
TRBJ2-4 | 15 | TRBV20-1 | CSARTSGGAVNIQYF
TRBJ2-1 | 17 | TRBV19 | CASSILFRLAGHNEQFF
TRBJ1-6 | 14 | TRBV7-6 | CASSAQGWNSPLHF
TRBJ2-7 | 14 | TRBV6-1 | CASGGQAQGAEQYF
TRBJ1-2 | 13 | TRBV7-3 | CASSLTKGNGYTF
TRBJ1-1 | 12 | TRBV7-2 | CASSLAFTEAFF
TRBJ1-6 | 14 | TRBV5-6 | CASSLARGYSPLHF
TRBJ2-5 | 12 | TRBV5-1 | CASSGVEETQYF
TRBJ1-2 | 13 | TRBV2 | CASIRPTREGYTF
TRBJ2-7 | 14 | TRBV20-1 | CSARYRGTSYEQYF
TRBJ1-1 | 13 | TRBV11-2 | CASSPNRGKSAFF
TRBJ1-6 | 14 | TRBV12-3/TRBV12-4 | CASKRDIKLSPLHF
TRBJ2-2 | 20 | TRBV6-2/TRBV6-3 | CASSYSKLKKGRIYTGELFF
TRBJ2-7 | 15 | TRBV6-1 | CASRETSGSSYEQYF
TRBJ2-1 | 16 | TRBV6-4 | CASSWTSGGHHNEQFF
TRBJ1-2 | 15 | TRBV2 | CASSEAKGDSYGYTF
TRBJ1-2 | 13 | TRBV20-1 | CSASQTGWGGYTF
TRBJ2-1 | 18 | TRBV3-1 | CASSQDRREGWSYNEQFF
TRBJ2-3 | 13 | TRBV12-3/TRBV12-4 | CASILGRSDTQYF
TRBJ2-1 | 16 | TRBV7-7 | CASSLALAGGMDEQFF
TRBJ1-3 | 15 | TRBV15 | CATSRARNSGNTIYF
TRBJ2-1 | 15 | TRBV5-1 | CASSLVSAGGNEQFF